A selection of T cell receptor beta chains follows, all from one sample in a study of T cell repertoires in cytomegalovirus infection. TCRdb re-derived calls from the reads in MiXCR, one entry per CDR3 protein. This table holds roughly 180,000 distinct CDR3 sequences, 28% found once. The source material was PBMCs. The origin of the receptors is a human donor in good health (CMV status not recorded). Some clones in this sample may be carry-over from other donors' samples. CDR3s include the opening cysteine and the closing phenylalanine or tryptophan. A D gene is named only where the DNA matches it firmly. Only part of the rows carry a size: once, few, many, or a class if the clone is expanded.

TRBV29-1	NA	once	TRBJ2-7	TGCAGCGTATCCAGGGCCTTGACCTACGAGCAGTACTTC	CSVSRALTYEQYF
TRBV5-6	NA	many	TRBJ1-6	TGTGCCAGCAGTTTGGGGAGGAATAATTCACCCCTCCACTTT	CASSLGRNNSPLHF
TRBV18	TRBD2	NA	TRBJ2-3	TGTGCCAGCTCACCTGTAACTAGCGGTGCGACAGATACGCAGTATTTT	CASSPVTSGATDTQYF
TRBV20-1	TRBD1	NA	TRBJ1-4	TGCAGCGGGTACAGGGGTGTTGGAAAACTGTTTTTT	CSGYRGVGKLFF
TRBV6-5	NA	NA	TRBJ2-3	TGTGCCAGCAGTCATGGAGATACGCAGTATTTT	CASSHGDTQYF
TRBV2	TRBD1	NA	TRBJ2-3	TGTGCCAGCACTCGACAGGGCACAAGCACAGATACGCAGTATTTT	CASTRQGTSTDTQYF
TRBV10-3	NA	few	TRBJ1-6	TGTGCCATCAGTGAGTCGAAAGTCTCTGGGGCGATTAATAATTCACCCCTCCACTTT	CAISESKVSGAINNSPLHF
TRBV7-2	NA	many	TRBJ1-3	TGTGCCAGCAAGGAGGGACCTGGAAACACCATATATTTT	CASKEGPGNTIYF
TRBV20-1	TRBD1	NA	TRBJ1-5	TGCAGTGCTAGAGATAGAGGGCAGGGGGAGGATCAGCCCCAGCATTTT	CSARDRGQGEDQPQHF
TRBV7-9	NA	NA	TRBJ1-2	TGTGCCAGCACCTTGGGGGGATTTTATGGCTACACCTTC	CASTLGGFYGYTF
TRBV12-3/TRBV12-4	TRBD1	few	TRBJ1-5	TGTGCCAGCAGTGGGACAGAGGGTCAGCCCCAGCATTTT	CASSGTEGQPQHF
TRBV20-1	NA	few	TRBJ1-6	TGCAGTGCTAGAGAGCGGGAGTCCTATAATTCACCCCTCCACTTT	CSARERESYNSPLHF
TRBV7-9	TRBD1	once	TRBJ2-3	TGTGCCAAAGGGGGCAGGGATCCAGATACGCAGTATTTT	CAKGGRDPDTQYF
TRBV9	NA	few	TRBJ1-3	TGTGCCAGCACCCCTAGCCTACAGGGTATTTCTGGAAACACCATATATTTT	CASTPSLQGISGNTIYF
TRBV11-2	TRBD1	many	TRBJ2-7	TGTGCCAGCAGCTCCCAACGGGACAGTTACGAGCAGTACTTC	CASSSQRDSYEQYF
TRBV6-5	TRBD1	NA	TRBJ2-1	TGTGCCAGCAGTCCCGGACAGGGGGCGCGGCATGAGCAGTTCTTC	CASSPGQGARHEQFF
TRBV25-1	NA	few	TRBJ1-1	TGTGCCAGCAGTGAAAACGTGAACACTGAAGCTTTCTTT	CASSENVNTEAFF
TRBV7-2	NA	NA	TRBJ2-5	TGTGCCCGCAGCTTAATTGGGACCCAGTACTTC	CARSLIGTQYF
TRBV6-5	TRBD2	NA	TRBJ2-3	TGTGCCAGCACCACCGGGACTAGCATGTATTTT	CASTTGTSMYF
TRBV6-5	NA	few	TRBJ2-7	TGTGCCAGTAGTGTCAATTTCGGGACAACCTACGAGCAGTACTTC	CASSVNFGTTYEQYF
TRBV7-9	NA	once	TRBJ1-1	TGTGCCAGCAGCTTAGAGGCGGGCAGTCCCCCCTGGGGCACTGAAGCTTTCTTT	CASSLEAGSPPWGTEAFF
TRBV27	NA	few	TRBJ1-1	TGTGCCAGCAGTTTACAGGCAGGGGTTCGGGTAGCTTTCTTT	CASSLQAGVRVAFF
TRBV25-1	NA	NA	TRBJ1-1	TGTGCCAGCAGTCATCTACTCGGGGGGGGAACTGAAGCTTTCTTT	CASSHLLGGGTEAFF
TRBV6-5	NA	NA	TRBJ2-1	TGTGCCAGCAGTTATGGGGCTCCCTACAATGAGCAGTTCTTC	CASSYGAPYNEQFF
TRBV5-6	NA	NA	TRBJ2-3	TGTGCCAGCAGCTTGGCCCTGGCAGCTAGCACAGATACGCAGTATTTT	CASSLALAASTDTQYF